This TCR beta chain is drawn from a study of vaccination and CD4 T cells after COVID-19. A note on this clonotype: Its antigen is undetermined.

The Oncomine TCR Beta short-read assay was applied to DNA of cultured CD4+ T cells. MiXCR was run by TCRdb on the PCR reads, yielding one entry per CDR3 protein. The profile shows 6,000 to 8,500 distinct CDR3 sequences, about 46% of them singletons. CDR3 length: 15 residues. V was shortened by 4 bases and J by 6 bases, with 16 bases between the two germline ends. The V gene's germline CDR1 is MNHEY and CDR2 SVGAGI. Regarding treatment: approximately 9-day PBMC culture with coronavirus spike peptide pools or control peptides (ViraFEST assay). The chain joins TRBV6-5 to TRBJ2-1, with a tentative D call TRBD2 (6 bases). The TCR was taken from a human donor who had recovered from COVID-19. Source material: CD4+ T cells from blood, cultured in vitro. The chain's CDR3 is CASSLVQGSGNEQFF. The CDR3 nucleotides read TGTGCCAGCAGTTTAGTGCAAGGTAGCGGCAATGAGCAGTTCTTC.